These T cell receptor beta chains were read from a single sample in a study of blood T cell repertoires in COVID-19. Here immunoSEQ multiplex PCR was the method, and the copy in TCRdb shows in-frame clones only, minus some. This table has approximately 72,000 clones, about 82% appearing once. Sample: peripheral blood. These receptors were obtained from a man aged 45-60 years with acute or convalescent COVID-19. Both conserved end residues are part of each CDR3. Each record gives: D gene, J gene, CDR3 length, V gene, clone size, CDR3 protein, CDR3 DNA. The D gene is left open where the match is weak. A clone size is listed for some rows: how often the clone was seen (once, few, many), or a class if it is expanded.

NA,TRBJ1-6,14,TRBV2,NA,CATRGENGNSPLHF,TGTGCCACCCGGGGAGAAAACGGGAATTCACCCCTCCACTTT
TRBD1,TRBJ1-2,15,TRBV7-9,NA,CASSVAGTGGYGYTF,TGTGCCAGCAGCGTAGCCGGGACAGGGGGCTATGGCTACACCTTC
TRBD1,TRBJ2-3,16,TRBV2,once,CASSYWTGKGTDTQYF,TGTGCCAGCAGTTATTGGACAGGGAAGGGAACAGATACGCAGTATTTT
TRBD2,TRBJ2-3,14,TRBV2,NA,CASGGLAGTDTQYF,TGTGCCAGCGGGGGACTAGCGGGCACAGATACGCAGTATTTT
TRBD1,TRBJ2-5,15,TRBV11-2,NA,CASSLGGQGEETQYF,TGTGCCAGCAGCTTAGGGGGACAGGGAGAAGAGACCCAGTACTTC
TRBD1,TRBJ1-5,16,TRBV19,few,CASSIQRTGAGQPQHF,TGTGCCAGTAGTATCCAGCGCACAGGGGCGGGTCAGCCCCAGCATTTT
NA,TRBJ2-3,16,TRBV11-2,NA,CASSLDWTASTDTQYF,TGTGCCAGCAGCTTGGACTGGACTGCTAGCACAGATACGCAGTATTTT
TRBD2,TRBJ2-3,17,TRBV18,NA,CASSPPLAGAARDTQYF,TGTGCCAGCTCACCACCACTAGCGGGGGCCGCAAGAGATACGCAGTATTTT
NA,TRBJ2-5,14,TRBV18,NA,CASSPMPGAETQYF,TGTGCCAGCTCACCAATGCCAGGGGCGGAGACCCAGTACTTC
TRBD1,TRBJ1-1,12,TRBV6-5,NA,CASSQTGAEAFF,TGTGCCAGCAGTCAGACAGGGGCTGAAGCTTTCTTT
NA,TRBJ2-3,16,TRBV28,NA,CASSPISLGVTDTQYF,TGTGCCAGCAGTCCTATCAGCCTCGGAGTCACAGATACGCAGTATTTT
TRBD1,TRBJ2-7,18,TRBV7-3,once,CASSLTPTGTGLRHEQYF,TGTGCCAGCAGCTTAACACCCACCGGGACAGGGCTGCGGCACGAGCAGTACTTC
TRBD2,TRBJ2-1,17,TRBV11-2,NA,CASSSPGLAGGYNEQFF,TGTGCCAGCAGCTCCCCGGGGCTAGCGGGGGGTTACAATGAGCAGTTCTTC
TRBD1,TRBJ2-7,13,TRBV6-5,NA,CASSSGQGYEQYF,TGTGCCAGCAGTTCGGGACAGGGATACGAGCAGTACTTC